This T cell receptor (beta chain) emerged from a study of blood T cell repertoires in COVID-19. Across the whole study: There were acute and convalescent COVID-19 samples, and they came from the United States, Italy and Spain.

The protocol was immunoSEQ multiplex PCR, while the TCRdb copy is restricted to in-frame clones and leaves out a portion. The sample includes tens of thousands of clones, 60% to 80% seen only once; the top ten take less than 25%. V trimming: 5 bases; J trimming: 7 bases; junction bases outside the gene matches: 6. Germline V CDR1 and CDR2: SGHAT, FQNNGV. CDR3 length: 16 amino acids. This clone showed up just a few times. This sequence originates from an elderly man with active or convalescent COVID-19. The chain joins TRBV11-2 to TRBJ2-1; 15 positions match TRBD2. The specimen sequenced was peripheral blood. The CDR3 region is CASSEIGLAGGNEQFF. In DNA form, the CDR3 reads TGTGCCAGCAGCGAAATCGGACTAGCGGGGGGGAATGAGCAGTTCTTC.